This record covers a single TCR beta chain. The antigen remains undetermined. These data originate in a study of a mutant IDH1 vaccine in newly diagnosed glioma. The overall study: Treated patients, approximately 60% male and approximately 38% female, averaged about 40 years of age.

CDR3 size: 12 residues. Trimming left V 1 base short and J 9 bases short, with 10 bases between. From germline, CDR1 is GTSNPN and CDR2 SVGIG (reference sequence). As to time point: week 35, safety follow-up. All doses held 300 ug of mutant IDH1 20-mer peptide, with topical imiquimod. At weeks 1, 3, 5, 7, 11, 15, 19 and 23, patients received a vaccination, eight in all. TCRdb's table, derived via immunoSEQ multiplex PCR, lists solely in-frame clones and lacks some. Among 25,000 to 30,000 clones listed, more than 60% were seen once. Sequenced here: PBMCs, sampled from a glioma patient whose treatment included an IDH1 peptide vaccine. The clonotype was recovered from a man in his forties or fifties with glioma. This chain links TRBV30 with TRBJ2-4, with D possibly being TRBD1 (6 bases). In DNA, the CDR3 is TGTGCCTGGAGTGCCCAAGGGGGCATTCAGTACTTC. It translates to CAWSAQGGIQYF.